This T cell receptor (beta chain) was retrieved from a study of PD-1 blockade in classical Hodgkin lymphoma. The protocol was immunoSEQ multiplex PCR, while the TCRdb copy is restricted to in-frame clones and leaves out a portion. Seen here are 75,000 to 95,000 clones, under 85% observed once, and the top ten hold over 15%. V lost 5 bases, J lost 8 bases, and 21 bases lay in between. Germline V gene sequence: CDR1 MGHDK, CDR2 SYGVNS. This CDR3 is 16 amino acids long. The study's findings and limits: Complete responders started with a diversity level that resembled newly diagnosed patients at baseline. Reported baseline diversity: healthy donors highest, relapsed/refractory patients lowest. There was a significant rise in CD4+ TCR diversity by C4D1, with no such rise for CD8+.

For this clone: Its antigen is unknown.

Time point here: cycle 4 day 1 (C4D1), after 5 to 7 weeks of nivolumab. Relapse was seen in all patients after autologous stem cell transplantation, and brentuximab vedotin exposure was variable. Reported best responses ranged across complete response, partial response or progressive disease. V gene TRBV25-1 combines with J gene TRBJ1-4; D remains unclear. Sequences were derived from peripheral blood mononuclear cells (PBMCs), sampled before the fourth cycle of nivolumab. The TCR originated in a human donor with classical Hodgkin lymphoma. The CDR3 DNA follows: TGTGCCAGCAGTCGGGGTCCGGTAACCCGTAGGGAAAAACTGTTTTTT. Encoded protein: CASSRGPVTRREKLFF.